This T cell receptor (beta chain) was documented in a study of human T cells and chemical hapten exposure. Time point meaning: patch test 3, about 24 weeks after DPC sensitization. Described treatment: therapeutic diphenylcyclopropenone sensitization with weekly scalp DPC. Each CDR3 protein is one row after TCRdb ran MiXCR on the RACE reads. This sample yields tens of thousands of distinct CDR3 sequences, of which under 14% are seen a single time; around 3.7% belongs to the top ten. The CDR3 is 11 residues long. Germline lookup yields CDR1 SQVTM and CDR2 ANQGSEA. V dropped 4 bases and J dropped 4 bases, with 7 bases sitting between them.

The TCR comes from a woman between 45 and 60 years old with alopecia areata. Some clones in this sample may be carry-over from other donors' samples. The chain recombines TRBV29-1 with TRBJ1-1, with a possible D match to TRBD1 (5 bases). The sequenced sample was whole blood, obtained in connection with sensitization to the hapten diphenylcyclopropenone (DPC). The CDR3 DNA reads TGCAGCGTTGGGGACCTCACTGAAGCTTTCTTT. It is translated as CSVGDLTEAFF.